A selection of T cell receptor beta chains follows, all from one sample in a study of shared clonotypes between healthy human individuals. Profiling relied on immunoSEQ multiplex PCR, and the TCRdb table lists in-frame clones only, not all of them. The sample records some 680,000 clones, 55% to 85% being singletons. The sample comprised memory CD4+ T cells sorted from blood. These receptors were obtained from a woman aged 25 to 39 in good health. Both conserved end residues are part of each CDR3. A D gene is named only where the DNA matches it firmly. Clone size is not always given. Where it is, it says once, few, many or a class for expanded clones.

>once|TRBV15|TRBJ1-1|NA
CATSRDLGELNTEAFF
TGTGCCACCAGCAGAGATCTGGGGGAGCTGAACACTGAAGCTTTCTTT
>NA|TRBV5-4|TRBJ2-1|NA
CASSLEEENEQFF
TGTGCCAGCAGCTTGGAAGAAGAGAATGAGCAGTTCTTC
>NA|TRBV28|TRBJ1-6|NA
CASRTEGFSPLHF
TGTGCCAGCAGGACTGAAGGGTTTTCACCCCTCCACTTT
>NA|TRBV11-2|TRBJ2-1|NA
CASSAPLGRYNEQFF
TGTGCCAGCAGCGCACCATTGGGGCGATACAATGAGCAGTTCTTC
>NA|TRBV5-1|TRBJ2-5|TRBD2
CASSLDAGARETQYF
TGCGCCAGCAGCTTGGATGCGGGAGCTAGAGAGACCCAGTACTTC
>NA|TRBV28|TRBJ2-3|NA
CASQTTDTQYF
TGTGCCAGTCAGACCACAGATACGCAGTATTTT
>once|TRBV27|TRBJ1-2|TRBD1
CASSPTGGALVYTF
TGTGCCAGCAGTCCTACAGGGGGCGCTTTAGTCTACACCTTC
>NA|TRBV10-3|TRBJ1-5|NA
CAISELGDGNQPQHF
TGTGCCATCAGTGAATTAGGGGACGGCAATCAGCCCCAGCATTTT
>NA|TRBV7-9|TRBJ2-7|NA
CASNSQGRYYEQYF
TGTGCCAGCAACTCCCAGGGCCGCTACTACGAGCAGTACTTC
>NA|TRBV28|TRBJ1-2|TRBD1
CASRRLPGQGPSGYTF
TGTGCCAGCAGGCGGCTCCCGGGACAGGGACCTTCTGGCTACACCTTC
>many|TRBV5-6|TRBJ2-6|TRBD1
CASSPPGQSFSGANVLTF
TGTGCCAGCAGCCCGCCGGGACAGTCTTTCTCTGGGGCCAACGTCCTGACTTTC
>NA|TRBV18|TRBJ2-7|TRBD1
CASSPPPGGEQYF
TGTGCCAGCTCACCACCGCCAGGGGGCGAGCAGTACTTC
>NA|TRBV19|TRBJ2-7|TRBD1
CASSRQGSYEQYF
TGTGCCAGTAGCAGACAGGGCTCCTACGAGCAGTACTTC
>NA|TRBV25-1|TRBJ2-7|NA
CASSPTPKYEQYF
TGTGCCAGCAGCCCCACCCCAAAATACGAGCAGTACTTC
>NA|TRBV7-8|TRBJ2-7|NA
CASSLGEYEQYF
TGTGCCAGCAGCTTAGGGGAGTACGAGCAGTACTTC
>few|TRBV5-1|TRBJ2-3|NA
CASSLAQGTDTQYF
TGCGCCAGCAGCTTGGCGCAGGGCACAGATACGCAGTATTTT
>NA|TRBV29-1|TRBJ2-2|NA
CSVEAPGAFFGELFF
TGCAGCGTTGAAGCGCCAGGGGCCTTTTTCGGGGAGCTGTTTTTT
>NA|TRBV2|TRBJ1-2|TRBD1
CASISLPGQNYGYTF
TGTGCCAGCATTTCACTACCGGGACAGAACTATGGCTACACCTTC
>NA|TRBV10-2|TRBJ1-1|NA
CASRGTAMNTEAFF
TGCGCCAGCAGAGGGACGGCTATGAACACTGAAGCTTTCTTT
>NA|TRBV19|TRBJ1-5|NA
CASSITGSGNQPQHF
TGTGCCAGTAGTATAACGGGTTCTGGCAATCAGCCCCAGCATTTT
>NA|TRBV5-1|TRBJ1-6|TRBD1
CASRPGGQGFNSPLHF
TGCGCCAGCAGACCGGGCGGACAGGGGTTTAATTCACCCCTCCACTTT
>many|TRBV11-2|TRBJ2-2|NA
CASSFGRNTGELFF
TGTGCCAGCAGCTTTGGTCGGAACACCGGGGAGCTGTTTTTT
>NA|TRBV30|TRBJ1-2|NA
CAWVQSNYGYTF
TGTGCCTGGGTCCAGTCTAACTATGGCTACACCTTC
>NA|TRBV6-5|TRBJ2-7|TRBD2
CASSGSGRAPYEQYF
TGTGCCAGCAGTGGGAGCGGGAGGGCCCCCTACGAGCAGTACTTC
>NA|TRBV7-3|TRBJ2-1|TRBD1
CASSKQGGNEQFF
TGTGCCAGCAGCAAACAGGGGGGCAATGAGCAGTTCTTC
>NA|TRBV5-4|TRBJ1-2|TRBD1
CASRNTDRGPGYGYTF
TGTGCCAGCAGGAATACGGACAGGGGGCCAGGATATGGCTACACCTTC
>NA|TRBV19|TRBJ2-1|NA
CASSISTTGLASYNEQFF
TGTGCCAGTAGTATTTCTACCACTGGGCTAGCATCCTACAATGAGCAGTTCTTC
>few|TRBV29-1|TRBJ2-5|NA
CSVGYWETQYF
TGCAGCGTTGGCTACTGGGAGACCCAGTACTTC
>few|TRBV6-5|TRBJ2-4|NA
CASTSLRRDIQYF
TGTGCCAGCACTTCACTACGCCGAGACATTCAGTACTTC
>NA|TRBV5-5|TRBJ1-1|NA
CASSLGQYTEAFF
TGTGCCAGCAGCTTGGGACAGTACACTGAAGCTTTCTTT
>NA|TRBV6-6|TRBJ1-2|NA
CASSPDLGGYTF
TGTGCCAGCAGTCCGGACCTGGGTGGCTACACCTTC
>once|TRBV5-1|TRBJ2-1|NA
CASSLGDYNEQFF
TGCGCCAGCAGCTTGGGCGACTACAATGAGCAGTTCTTC
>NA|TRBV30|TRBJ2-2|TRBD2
CAWNRLAVTGELFF
TGTGCCTGGAACCGACTAGCGGTAACCGGGGAGCTGTTTTTT
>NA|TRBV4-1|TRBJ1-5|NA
CASSQATGIQPQHF
TGCGCCAGCAGCCAAGCAACAGGGATTCAGCCCCAGCATTTT
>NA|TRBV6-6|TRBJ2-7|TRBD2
CASSPGTRRSEQYF
TGTGCCAGCAGCCCCGGGACTAGACGTTCCGAGCAGTACTTC
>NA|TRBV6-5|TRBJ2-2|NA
CASIPDDTGELFF
TGTGCCAGCATTCCCGACGACACCGGGGAGCTGTTTTTT
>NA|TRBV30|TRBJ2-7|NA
CAWKVGTFYSYEQYF
TGTGCCTGGAAAGTAGGGACATTCTACTCCTACGAGCAGTACTTC
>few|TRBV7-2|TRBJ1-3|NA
CASSLRSDSGNTIYF
TGTGCCAGCAGCTTAAGGTCCGACTCTGGAAACACCATATATTTT
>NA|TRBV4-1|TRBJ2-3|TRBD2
CASSQDRNSGATDTQYF
TGCGCCAGCAGCCAAGATAGGAATAGCGGGGCCACAGATACGCAGTATTTT
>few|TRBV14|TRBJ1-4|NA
CASSQLAPEKLFF
TGTGCCAGCAGCCAATTAGCGCCTGAAAAACTGTTTTTT
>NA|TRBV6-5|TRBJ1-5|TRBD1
CASSAVTGIGQPQHF
TGTGCCAGCAGCGCAGTGACAGGGATTGGACAGCCCCAGCATTTT
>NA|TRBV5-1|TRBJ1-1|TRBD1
CASSLSPGDSAEAFF
TGCGCCAGCAGCTTGTCTCCAGGGGACAGCGCTGAAGCTTTCTTT
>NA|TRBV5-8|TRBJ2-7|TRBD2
CASSLRSSGSPRSYEQYF
TGTGCCAGCAGCTTACGATCTAGCGGGAGCCCACGCTCCTACGAGCAGTACTTC
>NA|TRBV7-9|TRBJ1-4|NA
CASSPSQWEKLFF
TGTGCCAGCAGCCCGTCGCAGTGGGAAAAACTGTTTTTT